This TCR beta chain was recovered during a study of blood T cell repertoires in COVID-19. With 3 bases removed from V and 5 bases from J, the gap between germline ends came to 17 bases. The CDR3 contains 15 residues. The germline CDR1 and CDR2 sequences are SGHAT and FQNNGV. Participants were aged about 18 to 100 years from around 25 US areas. Measured with immunoSEQ multiplex PCR; TCRdb has only the in-frame clones, and not every one. Here the sample spans a few hundred thousand clones, 75% to 90% being singletons. The clonotype originates from a young man who had recovered from COVID-19. The rearrangement uses TRBV11-2 and TRBJ2-7; D gene unclear. Input material: PBMCs or T cells enriched from blood (not recorded which). CDR3: CASSFFFARLDEQYF. The CDR3 DNA follows: TGTGCCAGCAGCTTTTTCTTCGCTAGACTGGACGAGCAGTACTTC. Using reference TRBV11-2 and TRBJ2-7 for the parts outside the CDR3, the full variable domain is EAGVAQSPRYKIIEKRQSVAFWCNPISGHATLYWYQQILGQGPKLLIQFQNNGVVDDSQLPKDRFSAERLKGVDSTLKIQPAKLEDSAVYLCASSFFFARLDEQYFGPGTRLTVT.